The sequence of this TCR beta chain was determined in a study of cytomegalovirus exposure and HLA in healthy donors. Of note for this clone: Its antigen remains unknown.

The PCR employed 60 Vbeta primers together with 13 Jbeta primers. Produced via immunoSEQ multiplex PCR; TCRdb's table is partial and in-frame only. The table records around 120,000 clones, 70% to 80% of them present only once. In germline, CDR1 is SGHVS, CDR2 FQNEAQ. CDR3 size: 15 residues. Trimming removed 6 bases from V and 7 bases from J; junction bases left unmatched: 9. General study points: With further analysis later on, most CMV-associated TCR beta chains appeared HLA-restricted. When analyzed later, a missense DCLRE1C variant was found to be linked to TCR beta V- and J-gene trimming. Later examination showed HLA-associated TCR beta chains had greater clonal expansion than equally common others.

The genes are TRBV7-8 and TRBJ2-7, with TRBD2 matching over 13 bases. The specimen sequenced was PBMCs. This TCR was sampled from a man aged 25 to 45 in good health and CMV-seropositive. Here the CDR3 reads CASRWTSGSVGEQYF. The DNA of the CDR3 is TGTGCCAGCAGGTGGACTAGCGGGAGTGTCGGGGAGCAGTACTTC. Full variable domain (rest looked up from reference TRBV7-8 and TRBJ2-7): GAGVSQSPRYKVAKRGQDVALRCDPISGHVSLFWYQQALGQGPEFLTYFQNEAQLDKSGLPSDRFFAERPEGSVSTLKIQRTQQEDSAVYLCASRWTSGSVGEQYFGPGTRLTVT.